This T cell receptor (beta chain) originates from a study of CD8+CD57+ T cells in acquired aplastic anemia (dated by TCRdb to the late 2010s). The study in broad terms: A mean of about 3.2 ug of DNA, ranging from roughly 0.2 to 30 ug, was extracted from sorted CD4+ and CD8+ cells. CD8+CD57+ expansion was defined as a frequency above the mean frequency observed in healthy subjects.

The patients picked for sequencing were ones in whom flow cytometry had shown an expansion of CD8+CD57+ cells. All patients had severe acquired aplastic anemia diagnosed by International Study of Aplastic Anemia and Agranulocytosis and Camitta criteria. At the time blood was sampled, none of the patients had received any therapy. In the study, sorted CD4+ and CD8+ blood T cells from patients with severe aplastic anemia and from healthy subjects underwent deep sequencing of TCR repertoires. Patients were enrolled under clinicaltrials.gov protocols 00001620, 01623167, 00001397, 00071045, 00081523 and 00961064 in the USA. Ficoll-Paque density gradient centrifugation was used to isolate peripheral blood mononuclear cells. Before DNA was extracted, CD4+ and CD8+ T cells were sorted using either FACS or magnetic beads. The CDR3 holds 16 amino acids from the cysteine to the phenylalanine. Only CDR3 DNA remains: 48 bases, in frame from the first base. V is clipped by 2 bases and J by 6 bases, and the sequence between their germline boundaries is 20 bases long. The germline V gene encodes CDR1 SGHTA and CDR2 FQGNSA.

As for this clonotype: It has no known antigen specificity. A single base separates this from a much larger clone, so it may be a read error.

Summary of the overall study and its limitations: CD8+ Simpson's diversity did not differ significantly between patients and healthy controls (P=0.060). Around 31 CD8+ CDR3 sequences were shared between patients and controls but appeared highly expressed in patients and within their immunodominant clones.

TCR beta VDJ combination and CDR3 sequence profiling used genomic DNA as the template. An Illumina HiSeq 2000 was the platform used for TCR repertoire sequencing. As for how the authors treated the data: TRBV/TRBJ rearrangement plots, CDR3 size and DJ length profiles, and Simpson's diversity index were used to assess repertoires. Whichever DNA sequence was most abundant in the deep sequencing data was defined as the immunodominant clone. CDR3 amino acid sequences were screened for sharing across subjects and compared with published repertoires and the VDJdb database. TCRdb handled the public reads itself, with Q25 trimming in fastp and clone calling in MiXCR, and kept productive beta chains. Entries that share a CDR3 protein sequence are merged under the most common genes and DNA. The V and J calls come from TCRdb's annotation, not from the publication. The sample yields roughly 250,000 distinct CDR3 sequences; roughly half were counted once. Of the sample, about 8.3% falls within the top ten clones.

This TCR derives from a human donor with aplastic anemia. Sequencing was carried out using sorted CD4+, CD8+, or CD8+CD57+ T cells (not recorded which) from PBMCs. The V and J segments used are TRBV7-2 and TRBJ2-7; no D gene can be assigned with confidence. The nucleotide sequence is TGTGCCAGCAGCTTAACCAGTCGAGAACCAAGAGTCGAGCAGTACTTC. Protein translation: CASSLTSREPRVEQYF.